This T cell receptor beta chain was recovered during a study of blood T cell repertoires in COVID-19. J gave up 2 bases and V 0 bases, and 3 bases lay outside the gene matches. The CDR3 is 15 amino acids. Germline V gives CDR1 SGHRS, CDR2 YFSETQ. The data were produced by immunoSEQ multiplex PCR, yet TCRdb's version contains in-frame clones alone and is incomplete. Of roughly 40,000 clones listed, about 90% are singletons. The genes are TRBV5-1 and TRBJ2-5; the match to TRBD2 covers 8 bases. This receptor was identified in a man aged 45-65 years with active COVID-19. The source material was peripheral blood. CDR3: CASSLDGGRQETQYF. CDR3 coding DNA: TGCGCCAGCAGCTTGGATGGCGGGAGGCAAGAGACCCAGTACTTC. The full variable domain, completed using reference TRBV5-1 and TRBJ2-5, is KAGVTQTPRYLIKTRGQQVTLSCSPISGHRSVSWYQQTPGQGLQFLFEYFSETQRNKGNFPGRFSGRQFSNSRSEMNVSTLELGDSALYLCASSLDGGRQETQYFGPGTRLLVL.